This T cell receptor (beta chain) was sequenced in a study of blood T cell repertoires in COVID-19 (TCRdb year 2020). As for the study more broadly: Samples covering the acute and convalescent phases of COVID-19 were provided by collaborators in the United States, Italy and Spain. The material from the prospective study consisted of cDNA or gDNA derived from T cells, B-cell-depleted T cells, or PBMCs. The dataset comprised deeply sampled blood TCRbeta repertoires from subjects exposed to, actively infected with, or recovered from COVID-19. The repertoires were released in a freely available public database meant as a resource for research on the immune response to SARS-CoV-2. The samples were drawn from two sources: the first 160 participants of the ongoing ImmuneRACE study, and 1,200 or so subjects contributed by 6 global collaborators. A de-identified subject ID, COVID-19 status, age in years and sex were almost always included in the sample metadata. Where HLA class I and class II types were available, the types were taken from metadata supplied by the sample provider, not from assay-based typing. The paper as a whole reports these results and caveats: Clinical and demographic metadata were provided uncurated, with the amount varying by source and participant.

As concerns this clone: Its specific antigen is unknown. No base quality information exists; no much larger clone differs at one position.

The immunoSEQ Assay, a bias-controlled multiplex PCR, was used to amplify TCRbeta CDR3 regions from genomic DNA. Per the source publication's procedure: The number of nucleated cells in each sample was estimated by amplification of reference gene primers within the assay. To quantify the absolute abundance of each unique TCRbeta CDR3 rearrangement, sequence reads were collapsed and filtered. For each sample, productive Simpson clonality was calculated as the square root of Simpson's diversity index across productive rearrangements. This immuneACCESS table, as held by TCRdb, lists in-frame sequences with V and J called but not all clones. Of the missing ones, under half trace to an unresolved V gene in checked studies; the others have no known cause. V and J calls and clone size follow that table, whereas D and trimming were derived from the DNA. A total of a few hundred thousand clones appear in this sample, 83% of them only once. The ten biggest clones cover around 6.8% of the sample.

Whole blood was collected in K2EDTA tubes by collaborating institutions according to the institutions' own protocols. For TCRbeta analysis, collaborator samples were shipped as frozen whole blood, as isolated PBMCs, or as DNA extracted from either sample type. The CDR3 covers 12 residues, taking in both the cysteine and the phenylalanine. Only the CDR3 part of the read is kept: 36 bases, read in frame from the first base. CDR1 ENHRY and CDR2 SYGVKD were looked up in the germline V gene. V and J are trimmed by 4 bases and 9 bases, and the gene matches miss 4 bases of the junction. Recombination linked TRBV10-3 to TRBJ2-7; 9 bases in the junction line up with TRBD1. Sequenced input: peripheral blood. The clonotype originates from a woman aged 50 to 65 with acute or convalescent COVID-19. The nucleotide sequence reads TGTGCCATCAGTGGGACAGGGGAACCGCAGTACTTC. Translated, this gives CAISGTGEPQYF.